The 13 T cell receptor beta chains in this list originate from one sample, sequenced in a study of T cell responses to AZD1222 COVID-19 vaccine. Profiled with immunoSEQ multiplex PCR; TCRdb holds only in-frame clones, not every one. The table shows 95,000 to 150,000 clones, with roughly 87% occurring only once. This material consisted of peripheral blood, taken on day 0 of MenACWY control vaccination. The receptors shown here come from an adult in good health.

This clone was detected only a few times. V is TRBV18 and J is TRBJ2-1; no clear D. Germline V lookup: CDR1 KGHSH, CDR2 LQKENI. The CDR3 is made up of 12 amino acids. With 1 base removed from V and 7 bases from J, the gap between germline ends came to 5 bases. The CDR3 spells CASSPRANEQFF. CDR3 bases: TGTGCCAGCTCACCACGGGCGAATGAGCAGTTCTTC.

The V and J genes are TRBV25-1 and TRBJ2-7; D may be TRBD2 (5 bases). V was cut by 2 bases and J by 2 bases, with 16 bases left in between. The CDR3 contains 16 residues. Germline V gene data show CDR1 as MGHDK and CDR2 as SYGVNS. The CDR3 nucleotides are TGTGCCAGCAGTGAAGGGTCCGGTTGGGAGACCTACGAGCAGTACTTC. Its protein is CASSEGSGWETYEQYF.

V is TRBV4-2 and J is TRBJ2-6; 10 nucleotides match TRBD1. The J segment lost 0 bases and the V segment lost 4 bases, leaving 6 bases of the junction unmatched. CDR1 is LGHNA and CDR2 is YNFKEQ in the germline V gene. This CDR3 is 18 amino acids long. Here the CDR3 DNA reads TGTGCCAGCAGCCCGAGGGACAGGGGAAGCTCTGGGGCCAACGTCCTGACTTTC. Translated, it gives CASSPRDRGSSGANVLTF.

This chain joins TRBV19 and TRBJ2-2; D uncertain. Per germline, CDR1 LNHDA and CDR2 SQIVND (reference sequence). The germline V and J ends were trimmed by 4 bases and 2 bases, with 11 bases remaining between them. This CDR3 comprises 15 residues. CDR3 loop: CASSTDGYNTGELFF. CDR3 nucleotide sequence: TGTGCCAGTAGTACCGACGGCTATAACACCGGGGAGCTGTTTTTT.

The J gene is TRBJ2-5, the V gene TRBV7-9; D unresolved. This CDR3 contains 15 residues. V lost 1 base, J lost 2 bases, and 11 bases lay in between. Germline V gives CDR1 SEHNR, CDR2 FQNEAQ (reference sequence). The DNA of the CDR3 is TGTGCCAGCAGCTTAGGGGCGGTGGATCAAGAGACCCAGTACTTC. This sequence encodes CASSLGAVDQETQYF.

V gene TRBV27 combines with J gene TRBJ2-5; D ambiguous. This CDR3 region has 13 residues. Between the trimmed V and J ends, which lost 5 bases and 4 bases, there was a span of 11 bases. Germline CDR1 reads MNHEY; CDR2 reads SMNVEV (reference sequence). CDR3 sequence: CASSNGVGETQYF. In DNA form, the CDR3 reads TGTGCCAGCAGTAATGGAGTAGGAGAGACCCAGTACTTC.

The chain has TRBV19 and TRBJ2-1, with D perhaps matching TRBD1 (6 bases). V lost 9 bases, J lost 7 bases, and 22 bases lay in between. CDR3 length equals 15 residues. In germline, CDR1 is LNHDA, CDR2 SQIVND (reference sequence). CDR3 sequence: CASSTGTTRINEQFF. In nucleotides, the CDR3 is TGTGCCAGCAGCACCGGGACAACCAGGATAAATGAGCAGTTCTTC.

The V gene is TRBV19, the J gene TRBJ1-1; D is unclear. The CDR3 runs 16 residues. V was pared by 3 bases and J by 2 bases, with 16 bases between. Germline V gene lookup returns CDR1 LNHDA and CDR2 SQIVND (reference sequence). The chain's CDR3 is CASSINPRALNTEAFF. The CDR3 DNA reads TGTGCCAGTAGTATCAACCCCCGGGCATTAAACACTGAAGCTTTCTTT.

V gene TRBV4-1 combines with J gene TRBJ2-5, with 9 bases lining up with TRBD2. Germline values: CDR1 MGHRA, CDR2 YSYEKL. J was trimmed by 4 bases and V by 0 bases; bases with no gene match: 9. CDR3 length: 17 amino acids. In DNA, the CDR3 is TGCGCCAGCAGCCAAGATCGTTGGACTAGCGACTCAGAGACCCAGTACTTC. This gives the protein CASSQDRWTSDSETQYF.

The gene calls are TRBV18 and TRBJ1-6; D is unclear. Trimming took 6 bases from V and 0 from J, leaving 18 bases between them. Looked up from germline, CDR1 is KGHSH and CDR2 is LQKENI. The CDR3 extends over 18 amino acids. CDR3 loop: CASSHEATVSSYNSPLHF. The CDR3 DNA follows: TGTGCCAGCTCTCACGAGGCAACGGTCAGCTCCTATAATTCACCCCTCCACTTT.

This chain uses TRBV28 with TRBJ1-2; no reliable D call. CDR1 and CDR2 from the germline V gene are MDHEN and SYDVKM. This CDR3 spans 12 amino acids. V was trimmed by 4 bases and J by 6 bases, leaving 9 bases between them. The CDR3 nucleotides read TGTGCCAGCAGTTCAGTCTTGAATGGCTACACCTTC. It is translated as CASSSVLNGYTF.

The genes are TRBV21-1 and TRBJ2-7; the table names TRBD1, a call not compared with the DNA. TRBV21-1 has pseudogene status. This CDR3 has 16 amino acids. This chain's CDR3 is CASSLIPDRGKYEQYF. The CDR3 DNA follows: TGTGCCAGCAGCCTTATCCCGGACAGGGGGAAGTACGAGCAGTACTTC.

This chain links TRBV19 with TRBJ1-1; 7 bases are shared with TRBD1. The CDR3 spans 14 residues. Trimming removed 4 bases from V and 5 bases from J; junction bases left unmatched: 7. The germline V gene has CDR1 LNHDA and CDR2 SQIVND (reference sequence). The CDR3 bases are TGTGCCAGTAGTAAACAGGGGAGTTGGACTGAAGCTTTCTTT. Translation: CASSKQGSWTEAFF. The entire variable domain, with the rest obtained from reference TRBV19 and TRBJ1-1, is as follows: DGGITQSPKYLFRKEGQNVTLSCEQNLNHDAMYWYRQDPGQGLRLIYYSQIVNDFQKGDIAEGYSVSREKKESFPLTVTSAQKNPTAFYLCASSKQGSWTEAFFGQGTRLTVV.